This T cell receptor beta chain derives from a study of radiotherapy plus CTLA-4 blockade in lung cancer. Study background: Of the patients, under 20% showed objective responses and about 29% attained disease control.

Study conclusions and caveats: Among blood TCR repertoires after radiotherapy plus ipilimumab, tumor-derived clones expanded.

Here immunoSEQ multiplex PCR was the method, and the copy in TCRdb shows in-frame clones only, minus some. The sample records tens of thousands of clones, around three quarters being singletons. In chemo-refractory metastatic non-small-cell lung cancer, patients got ipilimumab CTLA-4 blockade together with focal radiation. The CDR3 length is 16 residues. V dropped 0 bases and J dropped 1 base, with 12 bases sitting between them. Germline lookup yields CDR1 SGHAT and CDR2 FQNNGV. As concerns this clone: What it recognizes is unknown.

This chain links TRBV11-2 with TRBJ1-1; D unresolved. This receptor was identified in a human donor with non-small cell lung cancer who had a complete response to radiotherapy plus ipilimumab. The sample consisted of peripheral blood, taken from a patient treated with radiotherapy plus ipilimumab. The CDR3 reads CASSLEMLATNTEAFF. As DNA, the CDR3 is TGTGCCAGCAGCTTAGAGATGTTGGCAACGAACACTGAAGCTTTCTTT.